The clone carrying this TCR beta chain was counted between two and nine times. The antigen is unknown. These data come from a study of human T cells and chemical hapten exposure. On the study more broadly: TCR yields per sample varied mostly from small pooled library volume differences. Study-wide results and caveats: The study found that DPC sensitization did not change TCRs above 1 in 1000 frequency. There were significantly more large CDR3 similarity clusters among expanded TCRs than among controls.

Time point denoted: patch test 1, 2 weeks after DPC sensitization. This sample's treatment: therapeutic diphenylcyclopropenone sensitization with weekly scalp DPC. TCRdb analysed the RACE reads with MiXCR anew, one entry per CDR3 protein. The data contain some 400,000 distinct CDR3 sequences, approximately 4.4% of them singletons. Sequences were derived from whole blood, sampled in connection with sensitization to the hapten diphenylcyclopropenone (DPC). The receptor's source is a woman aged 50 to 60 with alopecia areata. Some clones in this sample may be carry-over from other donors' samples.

CDR3 nucleotides: TGTGCCAGCAGCAAGGGAATGAGGGGATGGTATGGCTACACCTTC. Protein sequence: CASSKGMRGWYGYTF. The chain recombines TRBV21-1 with TRBJ1-2; the table assigns TRBD1, which was not confirmed against the DNA. TRBV21-1 is a listed pseudogene. This CDR3 spans 15 amino acids.